This entry describes one T cell receptor beta chain. The data originate from a study of blood T cell repertoires in COVID-19. Study context: T cells, B-cell-depleted T cells, or PBMCs provided the cDNA or gDNA that served as material.

The authors' processing: Reference gene primers were amplified, and this amplification served to estimate nucleated cell counts. This table comes from immunoSEQ multiplex PCR, and its TCRdb copy is limited to in-frame clones, with some not included. D and trimming come from the DNA, and the V and J calls and clone size come from that table. The data show roughly 150,000 clones, 85% to 90% seen once. The CDR3 loop spans 16 amino acids. Germline V gene lookup returns CDR1 SGHAT and CDR2 FQNNGV. The J segment lost 7 bases and the V segment lost 2 bases, leaving 8 bases of the junction unmatched. Specimen: peripheral blood. The TCR comes from a woman in her forties with acute or convalescent COVID-19. The chain uses TRBV11-2 and TRBJ1-6; 7 bases agree with TRBD1. The CDR3 sequence: CASSLRDRGGNSPLHF. The CDR3 DNA reads TGTGCCAGCAGCTTAAGGGACAGAGGGGGGAATTCACCCCTCCACTTT.